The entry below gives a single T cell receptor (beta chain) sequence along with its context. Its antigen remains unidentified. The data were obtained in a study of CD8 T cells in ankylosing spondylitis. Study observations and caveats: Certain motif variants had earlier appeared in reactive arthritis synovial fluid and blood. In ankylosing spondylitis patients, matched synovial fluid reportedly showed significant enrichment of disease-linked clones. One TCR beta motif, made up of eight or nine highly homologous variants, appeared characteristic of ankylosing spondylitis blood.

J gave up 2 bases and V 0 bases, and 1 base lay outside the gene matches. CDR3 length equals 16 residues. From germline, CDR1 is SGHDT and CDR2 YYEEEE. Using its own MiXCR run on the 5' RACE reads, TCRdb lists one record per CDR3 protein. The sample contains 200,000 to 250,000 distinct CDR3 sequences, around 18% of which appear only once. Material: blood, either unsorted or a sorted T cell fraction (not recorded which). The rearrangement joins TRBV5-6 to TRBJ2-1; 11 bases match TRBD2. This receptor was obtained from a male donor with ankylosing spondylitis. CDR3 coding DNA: TGTGCCAGCAGCTTGGGACTAGCGGGGCCCTACAATGAGCAGTTCTTC. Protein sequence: CASSLGLAGPYNEQFF.